Listed here are 18 T cell receptor beta chains from one sample, sequenced in a study of blood T cell repertoires in COVID-19. Data came from immunoSEQ multiplex PCR; TCRdb stores just in-frame clones and leaves some out. This sample has under 250,000 clones, with 65% to 85% found just once. Sequencing was done on a sample of peripheral blood. The origin of the receptors is an elderly woman with acute or convalescent COVID-19.

The chain joins TRBV9 to TRBJ2-7, with D hard to call. Trimming pared 0 bases from V and 3 bases from J, leaving 13 bases between. The CDR3 covers 15 residues. Germline V gives CDR1 SGDLS, CDR2 YYNGEE. The CDR3 is CASSVDGGPHYEQYF. CDR3 coding DNA: TGTGCCAGCAGCGTAGATGGTGGGCCACACTACGAGCAGTACTTC.

The V call is TRBV7-3, the J call TRBJ1-1, with D maybe TRBD1 (5 bases). CDR1 is SGHTA, CDR2 FQGTGA, per germline. The germline V and J ends were trimmed by 5 bases and 10 bases, with 17 bases remaining between them. CDR3 length equals 13 residues. Here the CDR3 reads CASSQDSLERAFF. CDR3 nucleotide sequence: TGTGCCAGCAGCCAAGACAGCTTAGAGAGAGCTTTCTTT.

The CDR3, as DNA: TGTGCCAGCAGTTATCTCGTCGCTAGAGGGGGGGCCTACAATGAGCAGTTCTTC. Protein sequence: CASSYLVARGGAYNEQFF. V and J are TRBV6-2 or TRBV6-3 and TRBJ2-1; D is perhaps TRBD2 (7 bases). Germline assignment: CDR1 MNHEY and CDR2 SVGEGT. The CDR3 sequence is 18 residues long. V lost 3 bases and J lost 2, with 20 bases in between.

The chain uses TRBV19 and TRBJ1-2, with TRBD1 identical over 7 bases. With 6 bases clipped from V and 7 bases from J, the junction kept 17 bases outside the gene matches. Germline assignment: CDR1 LNHDA and CDR2 SQIVND (reference sequence). This CDR3 spans 16 amino acids. The CDR3 sequence is CASRDRVALYPFGYTF. CDR3 bases: TGTGCCAGTAGAGACAGGGTCGCCTTGTATCCTTTTGGCTACACCTTC.

This clone was counted between two and nine times. V gene TRBV5-1 combines with J gene TRBJ1-6, with D possibly matching TRBD1 (6 bases). V was shortened by 0 bases and J by 10 bases, with 20 bases between the two germline ends. The CDR3 extends over 17 amino acids. Germline CDR1 reads SGHRS; CDR2 reads YFSETQ. This CDR3 reads CASSLDGAGDLWSPLHF. In DNA, the CDR3 is TGCGCCAGCAGCTTGGATGGGGCAGGGGACCTTTGGTCACCCCTCCACTTT.

The V gene is TRBV2, the J gene TRBJ1-6; D is ambiguous. CDR3 size: 16 residues. The germline V gene has CDR1 SNHLY and CDR2 FYNNEI. The germline V and J ends were trimmed by 6 bases and 0 bases, with 12 bases remaining between them. The CDR3 DNA sequence: TGTGCCAGCAGACACAGTATCAGCTCCTATAATTCACCCCTCCACTTT. Its protein is CASRHSISSYNSPLHF.

This clone was counted only a few times. This chain joins TRBV7-6 and TRBJ2-3; TRBD1 matches at 7 bases. V trimming: 5 bases; J trimming: 7 bases; junction bases outside the gene matches: 12. CDR1 is SGHVS and CDR2 is FNYEAQ in the germline V gene. The CDR3 length is 15 residues. The CDR3 loop is CASSLTGTESYTQYF. The CDR3 bases are TGTGCCAGCAGCCTAACCGGGACAGAGAGTTATACGCAGTATTTT. Combining the CDR3 with reference TRBV7-6 and TRBJ2-3 gives the whole variable domain GAGVSQSPRYKVTKRGQDVALRCDPISGHVSLYWYRQALGQGPEFLTYFNYEAQQDKSGLPNDRFSAERPEGSISTLTIQRTEQRDSAMYRCASSLTGTESYTQYFGPGTRLTVL.

This rearrangement joins TRBV30 to TRBJ1-2; D is perhaps TRBD1 (6 bases). Deletions cut 2 bases from V and 7 bases from J, with 14 bases between. The CDR3 has 13 amino acids. Germline values: CDR1 GTSNPN, CDR2 SVGIG (reference sequence). The CDR3 spells CAWSSPDRSGYTF. The CDR3 DNA is TGTGCCTGGAGTAGTCCCGACAGGTCTGGCTACACCTTC.

CDR3 sequence: CASSPPPPGTAYGYTF. For the CDR3, the DNA is TGTGCCAGCAGTCCACCGCCACCCGGGACAGCATATGGCTACACCTTC. V and J are TRBV28 and TRBJ1-2; 7 nucleotides line up with TRBD1. This CDR3 is 16 amino acids long. V gave up 5 bases and J gave up 5 bases; unmatched junction bases: 14. Looked up from germline, CDR1 is MDHEN and CDR2 is SYDVKM.

V and J are TRBV7-9 and TRBJ2-1, with TRBD2 identical over 13 bases. The CDR3 is 17 amino acids. The germline V gene has CDR1 SEHNR and CDR2 FQNEAQ (reference sequence). The trim removed 1 base at V and 7 bases at J, leaving 7 bases unmatched. The CDR3 sequence is CASSLGRPGLAGNEQFF. The CDR3 region has the DNA TGTGCCAGCAGCTTAGGGAGACCGGGACTAGCGGGAAATGAGCAGTTCTTC. Drawing the rest from reference TRBV7-9 and TRBJ2-1, the complete variable domain is DTGVSQNPRHKITKRGQNVTFRCDPISEHNRLYWYRQTLGQGPEFLTYFQNEAQLEKSRLLSDRFSAERPKGSFSTLEIQRTEQGDSAMYLCASSLGRPGLAGNEQFFGPGTRLTVL.

The chain joins TRBV29-1 to TRBJ2-2; 11 bases fit TRBD2. The junction had 10 bases not matched to a gene; V was cut back by 7 bases and J by 6 bases. There are 15 residues in the CDR3. Germline CDR1 is SQVTM and CDR2 is ANQGSEA. CDR3: CSGRVSGGAAGELFF. CDR3 sequence (DNA): TGCAGCGGGAGAGTTAGCGGGGGGGCGGCCGGGGAGCTGTTTTTT.

CDR3 coding DNA: TGTGCCAGCAGCCACGGACTAGCGGGAGTGGTTCAGGATACGCAGTATTTT. Encoded protein: CASSHGLAGVVQDTQYF. The chain uses TRBV4-2 and TRBJ2-3, with 13 positions matching TRBD2. Germline V gives CDR1 LGHNA, CDR2 YNFKEQ. The V segment lost 3 bases and the J segment 6 bases; nucleotides outside the gene matches: 9. There are 17 residues in the CDR3.

The chain joins TRBV15 to TRBJ1-1; D gene unclear. CDR1 is LNHNV and CDR2 is YYDKDF in the germline V gene (reference sequence). V was pared by 4 bases and J by 4 bases, with 10 bases between. The CDR3 is made up of 13 amino acids. CDR3 coding DNA: TGTGCCACCAGCACGATACAACCCACTGAAGCTTTCTTT. Translating it yields CATSTIQPTEAFF.

The chain carries TRBV7-8 and TRBJ1-4; 8 bases map to TRBD1. The germline gives CDR1 SGHVS, CDR2 FQNEAQ. The CDR3 is made up of 14 amino acids. V lost 4 bases and J lost 4; bases outside the gene matches: 2. The CDR3 loop reads CASSWTGINEKLFF. The CDR3 DNA reads TGTGCCAGCAGCTGGACAGGGATTAATGAAAAACTGTTTTTT.

The rearrangement uses TRBV7-9 and TRBJ1-1; 9 positions match TRBD1. V was clipped by 6 bases and J by 5 bases; unmatched bases: 7. The CDR3 is made up of 14 amino acids. Germline assignment: CDR1 SEHNR and CDR2 FQNEAQ (reference sequence). This CDR3 reads CASSLQGARTEAFF. The CDR3 DNA reads as TGTGCCAGCAGTTTACAGGGGGCGCGGACTGAAGCTTTCTTT.

The V and J genes are TRBV6-1 and TRBJ1-3, with D unresolved. Germline CDR1 MNHNS, CDR2 SASEGT. The CDR3 has 15 residues. V shed 3 bases and J shed 0 bases, with 9 bases lying between them. CDR3 loop: CASSDGRPSGNTIYF. For the CDR3, the DNA is TGTGCCAGCAGTGATGGGCGACCCTCTGGAAACACCATATATTTT.

The chain joins TRBV10-3 to TRBJ1-5; 8 positions match TRBD1. CDR1 ENHRY and CDR2 SYGVKD come from the germline V gene. The CDR3 is 15 amino acids. V lost 0 bases to trimming and J lost 6 bases; unmatched junction nucleotides: 4. Written as DNA, the CDR3 is TGTGCCATCAGTGAGTCTGGACAGGGAAGTCAGCCCCAGCATTTT. Encoded protein: CAISESGQGSQPQHF.

As for this clone: Mismatch with germline at one junction end may stem from a read error. Other DNA sequences of this sample code for an identical CDR3. V and J are TRBV20-1 and TRBJ2-1; D gene uncertain. The CDR3 consists of 11 residues. The V gene's germline CDR1 is DFQATT and CDR2 SNEGSKA (reference sequence). The CDR3 spells CSARSYNEQFF. The CDR3 DNA follows: TGCAGCGCTAGATCGTACAATGAGCAGTTCTTC.